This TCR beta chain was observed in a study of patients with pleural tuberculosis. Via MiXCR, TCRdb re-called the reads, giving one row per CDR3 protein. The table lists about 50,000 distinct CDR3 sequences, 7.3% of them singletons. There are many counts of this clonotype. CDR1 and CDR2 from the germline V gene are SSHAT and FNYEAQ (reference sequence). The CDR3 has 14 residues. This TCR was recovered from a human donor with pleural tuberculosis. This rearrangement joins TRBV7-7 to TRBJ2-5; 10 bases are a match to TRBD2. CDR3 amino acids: CASSRTSGIETQYF. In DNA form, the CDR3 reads TGTGCTAGCTCCAGGACTAGCGGTATAGAGACCCAGTACTTC. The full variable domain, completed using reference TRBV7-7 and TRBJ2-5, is GAGVSQSPRYKVTKRGQDVTLRCDPISSHATLYWYQQALGQGPEFLTYFNYEAQPDKSGLPSDRFSAERPEGSISTLTIQRTEQRDSAMYRCASSRTSGIETQYFGPGTRLLVL.